This T cell receptor (beta chain) originates from a study of blood T cell repertoires in COVID-19. Across the study: Spain, Italy and the United States supplied samples that represented acute and convalescent COVID-19. Sample material is recorded as cDNA or gDNA derived from T cells, B-cell-depleted T cells, or PBMCs.

Original methodology: Researchers report that nucleated cell counts were estimated from reference gene primer amplification. Data came from immunoSEQ multiplex PCR; TCRdb stores just in-frame clones and leaves some out. The V and J calls and clone size come from that table; D and trimming were worked out from the DNA. The sample lists about 67,000 clones; approximately 87% were seen once. This CDR3 has 15 residues. The V end was cut by 0 bases, the J end by 0 bases, with 3 bases between. CDR1 is MNHEY and CDR2 is SVGEGT in the germline V gene. This rearrangement joins TRBV6-2 or TRBV6-3 to TRBJ2-6; no clear D gene. The origin of this receptor is a man aged 50 or older with active COVID-19. The specimen was peripheral blood. The CDR3 DNA reads as TGTGCCAGCAGTTACTCTAGCTCTGGGGCCAACGTCCTGACTTTC. Translation gives CASSYSSSGANVLTF.